This T cell receptor (beta chain) is from a study of cytomegalovirus exposure and HLA in healthy donors. Trimming left V 4 bases short and J 3 bases short, with 11 bases between. Germline-derived CDR1 and CDR2 are SGHRS and YFSETQ. CDR3 length equals 13 residues. This clone came up once. Researchers ran the PCR with 60 Vbeta and 13 Jbeta primers. TCRdb's copy holds only in-frame clones and misses some; the assay was immunoSEQ multiplex PCR. The sample has 150,000 to 200,000 clones, 81% seen once. The sequence came from a woman younger than 35 in good health and CMV-seronegative. What was sequenced was PBMCs. The genes are TRBV5-1 and TRBJ2-7; possible D gene TRBD1, 6 bases. This CDR3 reads CASSPWTDYEQYF. The CDR3 region has the DNA TGCGCCAGCAGCCCATGGACAGACTACGAGCAGTACTTC.